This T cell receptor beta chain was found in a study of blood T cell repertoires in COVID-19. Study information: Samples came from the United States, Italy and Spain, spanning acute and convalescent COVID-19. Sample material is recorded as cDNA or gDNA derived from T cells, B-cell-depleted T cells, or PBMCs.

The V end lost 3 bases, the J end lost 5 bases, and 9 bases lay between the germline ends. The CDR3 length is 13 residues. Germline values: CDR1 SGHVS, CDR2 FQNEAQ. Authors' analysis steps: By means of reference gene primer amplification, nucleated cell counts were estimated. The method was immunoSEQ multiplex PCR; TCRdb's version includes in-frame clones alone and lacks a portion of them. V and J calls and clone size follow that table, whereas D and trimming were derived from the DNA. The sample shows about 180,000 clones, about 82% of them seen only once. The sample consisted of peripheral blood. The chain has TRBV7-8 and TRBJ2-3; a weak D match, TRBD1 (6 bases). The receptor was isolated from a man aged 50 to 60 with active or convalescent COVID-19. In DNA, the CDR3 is TGTGCCAGCAGCTTGAGAGGGGGAGATACGCAGTATTTT. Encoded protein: CASSLRGGDTQYF.